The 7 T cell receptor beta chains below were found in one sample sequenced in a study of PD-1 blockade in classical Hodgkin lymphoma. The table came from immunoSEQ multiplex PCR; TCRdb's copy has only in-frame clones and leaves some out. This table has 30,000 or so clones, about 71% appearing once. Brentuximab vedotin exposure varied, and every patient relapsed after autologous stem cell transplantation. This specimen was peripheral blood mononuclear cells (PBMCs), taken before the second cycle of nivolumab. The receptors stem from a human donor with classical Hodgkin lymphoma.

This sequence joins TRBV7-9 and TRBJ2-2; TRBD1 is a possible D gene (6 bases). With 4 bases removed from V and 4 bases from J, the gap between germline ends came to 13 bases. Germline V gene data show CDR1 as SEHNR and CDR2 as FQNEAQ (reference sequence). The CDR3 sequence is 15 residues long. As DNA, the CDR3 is TGTGCCAGCAGCTCGAGGGTAGGGGGCACCGGGGAGCTGTTTTTT. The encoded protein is CASSSRVGGTGELFF.

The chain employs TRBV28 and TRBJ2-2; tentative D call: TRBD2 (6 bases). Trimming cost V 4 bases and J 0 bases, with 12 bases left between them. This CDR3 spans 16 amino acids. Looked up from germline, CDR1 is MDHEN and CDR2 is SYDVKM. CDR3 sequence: CASSYPDYANTGELFF. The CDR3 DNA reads TGTGCCAGCAGTTACCCGGACTACGCGAACACCGGGGAGCTGTTTTTT. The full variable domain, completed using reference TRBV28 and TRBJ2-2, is DVKVTQSSRYLVKRTGEKVFLECVQDMDHENMFWYRQDPGLGLRLIYFSYDVKMKEKGDIPEGYSVSREKKERFSLILESASTNQTSMYLCASSYPDYANTGELFFGEGSRLTVL.

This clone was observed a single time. CDR3 bases: TGTGCCAGCAGCTTAGTTGCCCGGGGGCGTGAAAAACTGTTTTTT. The encoded protein is CASSLVARGREKLFF. This chain joins TRBV7-9 and TRBJ1-4; TRBD1 might be the D (6 bases). CDR3 size: 15 residues. V lost 1 base and J lost 7, with 13 bases in between. CDR1 SEHNR and CDR2 FQNEAQ come from the germline V gene (reference sequence).

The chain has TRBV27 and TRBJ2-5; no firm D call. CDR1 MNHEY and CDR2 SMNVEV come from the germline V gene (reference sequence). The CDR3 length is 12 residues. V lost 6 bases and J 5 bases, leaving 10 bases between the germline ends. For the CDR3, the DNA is TGTGCCAGCAGCAATGGTTACGAGACCCAGTACTTC. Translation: CASSNGYETQYF.

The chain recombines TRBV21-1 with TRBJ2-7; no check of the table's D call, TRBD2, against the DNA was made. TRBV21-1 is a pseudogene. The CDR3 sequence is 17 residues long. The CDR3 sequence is CASSKEGPGGVYYEQYF. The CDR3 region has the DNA TGTGCCAGCAGCAAAGAGGGACCGGGGGGAGTCTACTACGAGCAGTACTTC.

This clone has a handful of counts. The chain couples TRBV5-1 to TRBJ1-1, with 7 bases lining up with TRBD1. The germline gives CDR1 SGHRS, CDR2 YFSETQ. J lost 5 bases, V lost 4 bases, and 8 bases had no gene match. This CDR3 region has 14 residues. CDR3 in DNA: TGCGCCAGCAGCACCCGGACAGGACATACTGAAGCTTTCTTT. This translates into CASSTRTGHTEAFF.

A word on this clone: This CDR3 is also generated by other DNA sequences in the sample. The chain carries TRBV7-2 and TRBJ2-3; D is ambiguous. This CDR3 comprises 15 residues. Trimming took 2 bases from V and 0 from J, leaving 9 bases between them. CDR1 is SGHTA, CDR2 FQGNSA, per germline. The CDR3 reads CASSLLGPSTDTQYF. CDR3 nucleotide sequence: TGTGCCAGCAGCTTACTCGGACCTAGCACAGATACGCAGTATTTT.